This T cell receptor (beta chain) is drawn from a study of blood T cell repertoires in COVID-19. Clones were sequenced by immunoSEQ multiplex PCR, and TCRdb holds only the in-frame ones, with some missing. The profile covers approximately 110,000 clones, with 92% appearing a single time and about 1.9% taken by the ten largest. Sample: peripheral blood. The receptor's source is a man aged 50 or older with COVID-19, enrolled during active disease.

The CDR3 coding sequence is TGTGCCAGCAGCTTATTCGAGAACCAAGAGACCCAGTACTTC. Protein product: CASSLFENQETQYF. The chain carries TRBV7-2 and TRBJ2-5; D is ambiguous. V lost 2 bases to trimming and J lost 0 bases, with 7 bases between them. From germline, CDR1 is SGHTA and CDR2 FQGNSA. The length of the CDR3 is 14 residues.